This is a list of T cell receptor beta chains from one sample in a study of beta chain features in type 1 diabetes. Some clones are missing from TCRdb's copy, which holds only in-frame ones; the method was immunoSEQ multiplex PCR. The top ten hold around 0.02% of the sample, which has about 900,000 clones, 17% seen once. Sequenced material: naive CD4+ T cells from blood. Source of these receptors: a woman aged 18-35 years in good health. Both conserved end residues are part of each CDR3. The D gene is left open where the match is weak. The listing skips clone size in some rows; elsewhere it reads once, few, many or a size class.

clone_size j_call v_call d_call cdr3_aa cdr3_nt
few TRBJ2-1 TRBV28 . CASSGSGGSSYNEQFF TGTGCCAGCAGCGGCTCAGGGGGGAGCTCCTACAATGAGCAGTTCTTC
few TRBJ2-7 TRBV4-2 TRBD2 CASSQDGSGSPREQYF TGTGCCAGCAGCCAAGATGGAAGCGGGAGCCCACGGGAGCAGTACTTC
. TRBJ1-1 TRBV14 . CASSQDMGQLNTEAFF TGTGCCAGCAGCCAAGATATGGGACAACTGAACACTGAAGCTTTCTTT
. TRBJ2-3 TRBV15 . CATSRVKRTDTQYF TGTGCCACCAGTAGGGTGAAGAGGACAGATACGCAGTATTTT
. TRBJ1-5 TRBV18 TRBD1 CASSPSGTGSNQPQHF TGTGCCAGCTCACCCTCCGGGACAGGGAGCAATCAGCCCCAGCATTTT
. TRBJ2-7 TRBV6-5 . CASSRRTAGSHELYF TGTGCCAGCAGCCGAAGGACAGCAGGGTCCCACGAGCTGTACTTC
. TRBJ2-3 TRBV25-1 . CASADSRSTDTQYF TGTGCAAGCGCGGACAGCCGAAGCACAGATACGCAGTATTTT
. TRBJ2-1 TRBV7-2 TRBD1 CASSLTPRSGGEQFF TGTGCCAGCAGCTTAACGCCCCGATCAGGGGGTGAGCAGTTCTTC
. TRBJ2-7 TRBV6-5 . CASSSQTSYEQYF TGTGCCAGCAGTTCCCAGACGTCGTACGAGCAGTACTTC
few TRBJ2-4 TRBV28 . CASSLLHVEAKNIQYF TGTGCCAGCAGTTTACTACACGTTGAAGCCAAAAACATTCAGTACTTC
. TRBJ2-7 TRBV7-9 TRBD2 CASSPGTSGRIHEQYF TGTGCCAGCAGCCCAGGGACTAGCGGGAGAATCCACGAGCAGTACTTC
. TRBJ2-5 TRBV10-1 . CASGVTSLGETQYF TGCGCCAGCGGTGTAACAAGTCTGGGGGAGACCCAGTACTTC
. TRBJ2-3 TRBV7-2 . CASSPVHEGADTQYF TGTGCCAGCAGCCCGGTGCATGAGGGCGCAGATACGCAGTATTTT
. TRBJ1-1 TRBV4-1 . CASSQYVTERAFF TGCGCCAGCAGCCAATACGTCACAGAAAGAGCTTTCTTT
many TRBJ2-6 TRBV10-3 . CATRDPGANVLTF TGTGCCACCCGAGACCCTGGGGCCAACGTCCTGACTTTC
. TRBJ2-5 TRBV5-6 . CASSSGGLETQYF TGTGCCAGCAGCTCTGGTGGTCTTGAGACCCAGTACTTC
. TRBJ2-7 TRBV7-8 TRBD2 CASSLELAGIYEQYF TGTGCCAGCAGCTTAGAACTAGCGGGAATTTACGAGCAGTACTTC
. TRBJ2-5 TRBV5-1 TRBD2 CASNPEPSGSSRVETQYF TGCGCCAGCAACCCTGAACCGAGCGGGAGCTCTCGTGTGGAGACCCAGTACTTC
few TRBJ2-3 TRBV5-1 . CASSRGREYGTDTQYF TGCGCCAGCAGCCGCGGCAGGGAGTACGGCACAGATACGCAGTATTTT
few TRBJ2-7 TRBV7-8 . CASSLGMEQYF TGTGCCAGCAGCCTGGGCATGGAGCAGTACTTC
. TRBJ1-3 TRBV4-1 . CASSQVGLPYTIYF TGCGCCAGCAGCCAAGTGGGACTCCCATACACCATATATTTT